This T cell receptor (beta chain) was observed in a study of blood T cells in healthy people across ages. The study's findings and limits: More naive CD4+ cells and higher diversity were found in long-lived than in aged donors. Higher naive T cell percentage went strongly together with higher TCR beta diversity.

About this clonotype itself: Its target is unknown.

From germline, CDR1 is MGHDK and CDR2 SYGVNS. V was pared by 4 bases and J by 7 bases, with 6 bases of the junction left unmatched. The CDR3 is 14 amino acids. Then a second PCR, running roughly 7 to 11 cycles, was carried out with a sample-barcoded 5' primer and a J-beta primer mix. MiXCR, run by TCRdb on the 5' RACE reads, gives a single entry per CDR3 protein. The sample shows roughly 800,000 distinct CDR3 sequences, around half of them seen only once. The chain uses TRBV25-1 and TRBJ1-4, with 7 bases that match TRBD1. The sequence derives from a man older than 75 in good health. Sequencing input: blood. The DNA for the CDR3 is TGTGCCAGCAGTGTAGCCGGGACAGTTGAAAAACTGTTTTTT. This sequence encodes CASSVAGTVEKLFF.